Each of the 15 T cell receptor beta chains below was sequenced from the same sample in a study of neoadjuvant nivolumab and ipilimumab in lung cancer. Clones were sequenced by immunoSEQ multiplex PCR, and TCRdb holds only the in-frame ones, with some missing. The repertoire consists of around 8,100 clones, with 75% to 85% occurring once and the leading ten covering 6.7%. The specimen was adjacent normal lung tissue, collected after neoadjuvant nivolumab, alone or with ipilimumab, at or shortly before surgery. The receptors were sampled from an adult with non-small cell lung cancer.

In this sample, this clone turned up a few times. The V call is TRBV5-4, the J call TRBJ1-6; D possibly corresponds to TRBD1 (5 bases). V was shortened by 2 bases and J by 0 bases, with 12 bases between the two germline ends. Germline V lookup: CDR1 SGHNT, CDR2 YYREEE (reference sequence). This CDR3 is 17 amino acids long. This CDR3 is CASSLIQGRSYNSPLHF. The CDR3 DNA sequence: TGTGCCAGCAGCTTAATCCAGGGACGCTCCTATAATTCACCCCTCCACTTT.

The chain uses TRBV5-1 and TRBJ2-1; D may be TRBD2 (6 bases). This CDR3 spans 15 amino acids. Germline loops: CDR1 SGHRS, CDR2 YFSETQ. Deletions cut 1 base from V and 3 bases from J, with 11 bases between. As DNA, the CDR3 is TGCGCCAGCAGCTTGTTCGGGGACTTCTACAATGAGCAGTTCTTC. Its translation is CASSLFGDFYNEQFF.

V usage is TRBV18 and J usage is TRBJ2-7; D remains ambiguous. The CDR3 totals 11 residues. In germline, CDR1 is KGHSH, CDR2 LQKENI. V lost 3 bases and J lost 4, with 4 bases in between. This CDR3 reads CASSPEYEQYF. The DNA for the CDR3 is TGTGCCAGCTCACCGGAGTACGAGCAGTACTTC.

This clone has a single count. The chain joins TRBV5-1 to TRBJ2-1; no clear D gene. The V end was cut by 1 base, the J end by 0 bases, with 11 bases between. The CDR3 is made up of 16 amino acids. Germline CDR1 and CDR2: SGHRS and YFSETQ. The CDR3 DNA follows: TGCGCCAGCAGCTTGAACACGTTGAGCTCCTACAATGAGCAGTTCTTC. Its protein is CASSLNTLSSYNEQFF.

This clone showed up just once. The CDR3 DNA reads as TGTGCCAGCTCACAGGGGGCTGAAAATTCACCCCTCCACTTT. Translation gives CASSQGAENSPLHF. The genes are TRBV18 and TRBJ1-6; 7 nucleotides align to TRBD1. Germline V gene data show CDR1 as KGHSH and CDR2 as LQKENI. This CDR3 is 14 amino acids long. Losses at the gene ends were 4 bases for V and 7 bases for J; bases not matched to a gene: 4.

The chain couples TRBV6-5 to TRBJ2-2; no reliable D call. The V gene lost 8 bases and the J gene lost 4 bases, with 11 bases spanning the gap. There are 13 residues in the CDR3. Germline V gives CDR1 MNHEY, CDR2 SVGAGI. CDR3 sequence reads: CASSGSITGELFF. CDR3 DNA sequence: TGTGCCAGCTCCGGATCCATCACCGGGGAGCTGTTTTTT.

The chain employs TRBV11-2 and TRBJ2-1; tentatively, D is TRBD1 (5 bases). The CDR3 covers 15 residues. Trimming left V 4 bases short and J 6 bases short, with 16 bases between. Germline V gene data show CDR1 as SGHAT and CDR2 as FQNNGV. The CDR3 reads CASSSAATGSNEQFF. CDR3 DNA sequence: TGTGCCAGCAGCTCCGCGGCAACAGGCAGCAATGAGCAGTTCTTC.

The chain carries TRBV14 and TRBJ1-6; 8 bases match TRBD1. This CDR3 spans 14 amino acids. Germline-derived CDR1 and CDR2 are SGHDN and FVKESK. J gave up 10 bases and V 3 bases, and 5 bases lay outside the gene matches. The CDR3 coding sequence is TGTGCCAGCAGCCAGAACACAGGGGGATCACCCCTCCACTTT. This gives the protein CASSQNTGGSPLHF.

The V gene is TRBV9, the J gene TRBJ2-1; D might be TRBD2 (5 bases). V was cut by 0 bases and J by 10 bases, with 5 bases left in between. Germline lookup yields CDR1 SGDLS and CDR2 YYNGEE. This CDR3 comprises 11 residues. CDR3 nucleotide sequence: TGTGCCAGCAGCGTAGGCGGGGAGCAGTTCTTC. Encoded protein: CASSVGGEQFF.

This sequence joins TRBV4-1 and TRBJ1-3; TRBD1 aligns across 8 bases. The germline V gene has CDR1 MGHRA and CDR2 YSYEKL. Trimming cost V 5 bases and J 1 base; bases outside gene matches: 7. This CDR3 has 16 amino acids. In DNA form, the CDR3 reads TGCGCCAGCAGCGGTCCTGACAGGGGTTCTGGAAACACCATATATTTT. It encodes CASSGPDRGSGNTIYF.

In its sample, this clone was seen once. This sequence joins TRBV4-2 and TRBJ1-2; D ambiguous. CDR1 and CDR2 from the germline V gene are LGHNA and YNFKEQ. The CDR3 has 15 amino acids. V lost 1 base to trimming and J lost 4 bases, with 13 bases between them. The CDR3 nucleotides are TGTGCCAGCAGCCAAGCGGACCGGGATGGCTATGGCTACACCTTC. Translated, it gives CASSQADRDGYGYTF.

This clone was seen only a few times. The chain is built from TRBV6-5 and TRBJ2-1; D is possibly TRBD2 (5 bases). The V end was cut by 7 bases, the J end by 0 bases, with 10 bases between. The CDR3 has 14 amino acids. The germline gives CDR1 MNHEY, CDR2 SVGAGI. The CDR3 nucleotides read TGTGCCAGCAATTCTGGAGGCTCCTACAATGAGCAGTTCTTC. Its protein product is CASNSGGSYNEQFF.

The V and J genes are TRBV14 and TRBJ2-1; 7 bases match TRBD2. J was trimmed by 0 bases and V by 3 bases; bases with no gene match: 11. Germline-derived CDR1 and CDR2 are SGHDN and FVKESK. This CDR3 comprises 18 residues. CDR3 nucleotide sequence: TGTGCCAGCAGCCACGCTATGGGAGGGCGGGCCTCCTACAATGAGCAGTTCTTC. Translating it yields CASSHAMGGRASYNEQFF.

The rearrangement joins TRBV6-6 to TRBJ2-7; D is possibly TRBD1 (6 bases). The CDR3 extends over 15 amino acids. The germline CDR1 and CDR2 sequences are MNHNY and SVGAGI (reference sequence). With 0 bases removed from V and 2 bases from J, the gap between germline ends came to 11 bases. CDR3 nucleotides: TGTGCCAGCAGTTACTCGGGCACAGGGACCTACGAGCAGTACTTC. Protein: CASSYSGTGTYEQYF.

The chain couples TRBV11-1 to TRBJ2-7; D tentatively fits TRBD1 or TRBD2 (5 bases each). The CDR3 is 12 amino acids. CDR1 SGHAT and CDR2 FQDESV come from the germline V gene (reference sequence). Between the trimmed V and J ends, which lost 4 bases and 5 bases, there was a span of 9 bases. The CDR3 DNA sequence: TGTGCCAGCAGCTGGGACCCTCACGAGCAGTACTTC. Translating it yields CASSWDPHEQYF.